One T cell receptor (beta chain) is described in this entry. The CDR3 runs to 17 residues. V was shortened by 5 bases and J by 0 bases, with 20 bases between the two germline ends. Germline CDR1 reads SGHDT; CDR2 reads YYEEEE. The repertoire was sequenced with immunoSEQ multiplex PCR; TCRdb's copy has only in-frame clones and lacks some. There are 70,000 or so clones in the sample; 91% occur only once, and roughly 0.7% lies in the top ten. This record belongs to a study of T cell changes during pregnancy in multiple sclerosis. This chain connects TRBV5-6 to TRBJ1-1; the D gene is possibly TRBD1 (5 bases). This TCR was sampled from a female donor in good health, enrolled as a control in a pregnancy study. The starting material was peripheral blood, obtained in the third trimester of pregnancy. This CDR3 is CASSILGGETVNTEAFF. CDR3 DNA sequence: TGTGCCAGCAGTATCCTGGGGGGGGAAACGGTGAACACTGAAGCTTTCTTT.